These T cell receptor beta chains were read from a single sample in a study of OX40 agonist ivuxolimab in advanced cancers. Generated by immunoSEQ multiplex PCR, the TCRdb table keeps only in-frame clones and is missing some. This sample has 45,000 to 70,000 clones, with 85% to 90% found just once. The source was CD4+ or CD8+ T cells sorted from blood, collected in a trial of the OX40 agonist ivuxolimab. These receptors all stem from an adult with an advanced solid tumor such as melanoma, head and neck, liver or kidney cancer. Both conserved end residues are part of each CDR3. The D gene is left open where the match is weak. The size of a clone is reported for some rows only, either as once, few or many, or as a class for expanded clones.

abundance: NA
v_gene: TRBV9
j_gene: TRBJ2-1
d_gene: NA
CDR3aa: CASSVELTVSSYNEQFF
CDR3nt: TGTGCCAGCAGCGTAGAATTGACGGTGAGCTCCTACAATGAGCAGTTCTTC

abundance: NA
v_gene: TRBV19
j_gene: TRBJ2-3
d_gene: TRBD2
CDR3aa: CASRRTSESTDTQYF
CDR3nt: TGTGCCAGTAGAAGGACTAGCGAGAGCACAGATACGCAGTATTTT

abundance: NA
v_gene: TRBV6-1
j_gene: TRBJ1-5
d_gene: NA
CDR3aa: CASSLDGSSNQPQHF
CDR3nt: TGTGCCAGCAGTCTGGACGGGTCGAGCAATCAGCCCCAGCATTTT

abundance: NA
v_gene: TRBV7-2
j_gene: TRBJ1-2
d_gene: TRBD1
CDR3aa: CASSPMPGGYGYTF
CDR3nt: TGTGCCAGCAGCCCCATGCCAGGGGGCTATGGCTACACCTTC

abundance: once
v_gene: TRBV5-1
j_gene: TRBJ1-1
d_gene: TRBD1
CDR3aa: CASSRGTANFNMNTEAFF
CDR3nt: TGCGCCAGCAGTCGAGGGACAGCCAACTTTAATATGAACACTGAAGCTTTCTTT

abundance: NA
v_gene: TRBV6-6
j_gene: TRBJ2-1
d_gene: TRBD2
CDR3aa: CASRGGSDNEQFF
CDR3nt: TGTGCCAGCAGGGGGGGGTCGGACAATGAGCAGTTCTTC

abundance: NA
v_gene: TRBV7-9
j_gene: TRBJ1-3
d_gene: NA
CDR3aa: CASRGSGNTIYF
CDR3nt: TGTGCCAGCCGGGGCTCTGGAAACACCATATATTTT

abundance: NA
v_gene: TRBV29-1
j_gene: TRBJ1-4
d_gene: TRBD1
CDR3aa: CSVRTGSGEKLFF
CDR3nt: TGCAGCGTTCGGACAGGGTCGGGAGAAAAACTGTTTTTT

abundance: NA
v_gene: TRBV6-1
j_gene: TRBJ1-5
d_gene: TRBD1
CDR3aa: CAGRPTGGPQPQHF
CDR3nt: TGTGCCGGCAGACCGACAGGGGGACCTCAGCCCCAGCATTTT

abundance: NA
v_gene: TRBV28
j_gene: TRBJ1-6
d_gene: TRBD1
CDR3aa: CASSQGQGAASPLHF
CDR3nt: TGTGCCAGCAGTCAGGGACAGGGGGCGGCTTCACCCCTCCACTTT

abundance: NA
v_gene: TRBV7-8
j_gene: TRBJ1-4
d_gene: TRBD1
CDR3aa: CASSLGQGGNEKLFF
CDR3nt: TGTGCCAGCAGCTTAGGGCAGGGGGGCAATGAAAAACTGTTTTTT

abundance: NA
v_gene: TRBV11-3
j_gene: TRBJ2-5
d_gene: NA
CDR3aa: CASSSTGGEETQYF
CDR3nt: TGTGCCAGCAGCTCGACGGGCGGAGAAGAGACCCAGTACTTC

abundance: NA
v_gene: TRBV6-5
j_gene: TRBJ2-1
d_gene: NA
CDR3aa: CASSYTLAKVEQFF
CDR3nt: TGTGCCAGCAGTTACACTTTAGCGAAAGTTGAGCAGTTCTTC

abundance: NA
v_gene: TRBV13
j_gene: TRBJ1-1
d_gene: NA
CDR3aa: CASSSRGTEAFF
CDR3nt: TGTGCCAGCAGCTCTCGGGGGACTGAAGCTTTCTTT

abundance: NA
v_gene: TRBV14
j_gene: TRBJ2-1
d_gene: TRBD2
CDR3aa: CASSPRREGVEQFF
CDR3nt: TGTGCCAGCAGCCCACGCCGGGAGGGGGTTGAGCAGTTCTTC

abundance: NA
v_gene: TRBV11-2
j_gene: TRBJ1-2
d_gene: TRBD1
CDR3aa: CASSPETGPNYGYTF
CDR3nt: TGTGCCAGCAGCCCGGAGACAGGGCCTAACTATGGCTACACCTTC

abundance: NA
v_gene: TRBV19
j_gene: TRBJ1-5
d_gene: NA
CDR3aa: CASSRNRQVSNQPQHF
CDR3nt: TGTGCCAGTAGCCGAAATCGCCAGGTCAGCAATCAGCCCCAGCATTTT

abundance: NA
v_gene: TRBV9
j_gene: TRBJ2-7
d_gene: NA
CDR3aa: CASSVRGMGNEQYF
CDR3nt: TGTGCCAGCAGCGTACGGGGGATGGGGAACGAGCAGTACTTC

abundance: NA
v_gene: TRBV7-8
j_gene: TRBJ1-2
d_gene: NA
CDR3aa: CASSLNREYGYTF
CDR3nt: TGTGCCAGCAGCTTAAACAGGGAATATGGCTACACCTTC

abundance: NA
v_gene: TRBV28
j_gene: TRBJ2-3
d_gene: NA
CDR3aa: CASSFPVTDTQYF
CDR3nt: TGTGCCAGCAGTTTTCCAGTAACAGATACGCAGTATTTT

abundance: NA
v_gene: TRBV5-6
j_gene: TRBJ1-3
d_gene: NA
CDR3aa: CASSLGALGNTIYF
CDR3nt: TGTGCCAGCAGCTTAGGTGCCCTGGGAAACACCATATATTTT

abundance: NA
v_gene: TRBV5-1
j_gene: TRBJ1-2
d_gene: NA
CDR3aa: CASSGDALSYGYTF
CDR3nt: TGCGCCAGCAGCGGAGACGCCTTATCCTATGGCTACACCTTC

abundance: NA
v_gene: TRBV5-5
j_gene: TRBJ2-7
d_gene: NA
CDR3aa: CASSFTSGSSYEQYF
CDR3nt: TGTGCCAGCAGCTTCACGTCAGGCAGCTCCTACGAGCAGTACTTC

abundance: NA
v_gene: TRBV5-6
j_gene: TRBJ2-3
d_gene: TRBD2
CDR3aa: CASSLVVAGGLGSTDTQYF
CDR3nt: TGTGCCAGCAGCTTGGTTGTAGCGGGAGGGCTGGGTAGCACAGATACGCAGTATTTT

abundance: NA
v_gene: TRBV2
j_gene: TRBJ2-7
d_gene: TRBD1
CDR3aa: CASSATGVREQYF
CDR3nt: TGTGCCAGCAGCGCGACAGGGGTCCGGGAGCAGTACTTC

abundance: NA
v_gene: TRBV5-1
j_gene: TRBJ2-6
d_gene: NA
CDR3aa: CASGALSGANVLTF
CDR3nt: TGCGCCAGTGGGGCACTCTCAGGGGCCAACGTCCTGACTTTC

abundance: NA
v_gene: TRBV15
j_gene: TRBJ1-1
d_gene: NA
CDR3aa: CATSIGGRAQNTEAFF
CDR3nt: TGTGCCACCAGCATAGGGGGTAGGGCTCAGAACACTGAAGCTTTCTTT

abundance: few
v_gene: TRBV10-3
j_gene: TRBJ2-3
d_gene: TRBD2
CDR3aa: CAISGRDTDTQYF
CDR3nt: TGTGCCATCAGCGGGAGGGACACAGATACGCAGTATTTT

abundance: NA
v_gene: TRBV15
j_gene: TRBJ1-2
d_gene: NA
CDR3aa: CATSTTGLYGYTF
CDR3nt: TGTGCCACCAGCACAACAGGGCTCTATGGCTACACCTTC

abundance: NA
v_gene: TRBV18
j_gene: TRBJ2-7
d_gene: NA
CDR3aa: CASSRARQSSYEQYF
CDR3nt: TGTGCCAGCTCACGGGCTAGACAGTCCTCCTACGAGCAGTACTTC

abundance: once
v_gene: TRBV5-1
j_gene: TRBJ1-2
d_gene: NA
CDR3aa: CASSLAGTPNYGYTF
CDR3nt: TGCGCCAGCAGCTTGGCAGGGACACCAAACTATGGCTACACCTTC

abundance: NA
v_gene: TRBV30
j_gene: TRBJ1-1
d_gene: TRBD1
CDR3aa: CAWRDSGTGGREAFF
CDR3nt: TGTGCCTGGAGGGATTCCGGGACAGGGGGGCGAGAAGCTTTCTTT